Sequencing of this T cell receptor beta chain was carried out in a study of identical twins. Points from the study as a whole: Out-of-frame alpha sequences shared between twins exhibited an excess of low generation probability.

This clonotype was counted a few times. What it recognizes is unknown. TCRdb itself ran the 5' RACE reads through MiXCR, one entry per CDR3 protein. The sample lists 200,000 to 250,000 distinct CDR3 sequences; about 6.7% were seen once. This same sample was also taken into another study, of T cells expressing NK-cell markers. Turning to that study: Dominant NKG2C+ clonotypes were found to form about 1.0-7.5% of CD8+ T cells in six donors.

Sequencing input: CD8+ T cells sorted from blood. This TCR was recovered from a woman between 18 and 30 years old in good health.

CDR3: CSASQGGQVTEAFF. For the CDR3, the DNA is TGCAGTGCTTCCCAGGGGGGGCAGGTTACTGAAGCTTTCTTT. The gene calls are TRBV20-1 and TRBJ1-1; 7 bases are a match to TRBD1. From germline, CDR1 is DFQATT and CDR2 SNEGSKA (reference sequence). The CDR3 has 14 amino acids. The J segment lost 5 bases and the V segment lost 5 bases, leaving 11 bases of the junction unmatched.